This T cell receptor (beta chain) was observed in a study of shared clonotypes between healthy human individuals. Study-level points and caveats: Sequencing depth was predicted to influence how clonotypes are shared among donors.

For this clone: Its antigen is unknown.

Naive CD8 cells, CD45RO-negative and positively selected for CCR7, excluded terminally differentiated effector memory CD45RA+ cells. Here immunoSEQ multiplex PCR was the method, and the copy in TCRdb shows in-frame clones only, minus some. The table has roughly 590,000 clones, roughly 95% seen once. The CDR3 totals 17 residues. The germline V gene encodes CDR1 MDHEN and CDR2 SYDVKM. Germline trimming cut 7 bases from V and 6 bases from J; bases unmatched to any gene: 17. The material sequenced was naive CD8+ T cells sorted from blood. The TCR comes from a woman aged 30 to 39 in good health. The rearrangement joins TRBV28 to TRBJ2-2; 7 positions match TRBD2. The CDR3 loop is CASIGLTGGSPAGELFF. For the CDR3, the DNA is TGTGCCAGCATAGGGCTGACTGGCGGGAGTCCAGCCGGGGAGCTGTTTTTT.